This TCR beta chain was found in a study of blood T cell dynamics during melanoma immunotherapy. Overall study context: Standard first-line treatment here was pembrolizumab or nivolumab plus ipilimumab in metastatic melanoma. The study, taken as a whole, reports: Disease-control patients' PBMC repertoires became either more clonal or more diverse at W3.

On this clone: Its specificity is not known.

Trimming removed 0 bases from V and 2 bases from J, with 10 bases in between. In germline, CDR1 is MNHNY, CDR2 SVGAGI (reference sequence). This CDR3 contains 15 residues. Specified time point: week 3, after first cycle of checkpoint inhibitor. Assay used: immunoSEQ multiplex PCR; TCRdb lists only in-frame clones, some missing. The sample has about 15,000 clones, 87% seen once; the top ten hold approximately 7.8%. The specimen comprised blood, sampled from a patient treated with checkpoint blockade. V usage is TRBV6-6 and J usage is TRBJ1-2, with D maybe TRBD1 (5 bases). The sequence was obtained from a human donor with melanoma. The CDR3 is CASSYSLQANYGYTF. The CDR3, as DNA: TGTGCCAGCAGTTACTCGTTACAGGCGAACTATGGCTACACCTTC.